This T cell receptor beta chain was identified during a study of shared T cell receptors in the human thymus. Profiling relied on immunoSEQ multiplex PCR, and the TCRdb table lists in-frame clones only, not all of them. The repertoire consists of 550,000 to 800,000 clones, with 80% to 90% occurring once and the leading ten covering about 0.0098%. Looked up from germline, CDR1 is MNHNY and CDR2 is SVGAGI (reference sequence). V lost 2 bases, J lost 7 bases, and 7 bases stayed unmatched. CDR3 length: 15 residues. These data were likewise used in another study, on human thymus T cells. That work states: The source of the thymus tissue was resections taken during corrective heart surgery. What appeared biased in thymic and blood repertoires was the usage of V and J genes.

The sample taken for sequencing was thymocytes. The chain carries TRBV6-6 and TRBJ1-5; TRBD1 aligns across 8 bases. The TCR comes from a girl under three years old with a congenital heart defect. This CDR3 is CASSYVQGVGQPQHF. The DNA of the CDR3 is TGTGCCAGCAGTTACGTACAGGGGGTAGGCCAGCCCCAGCATTTT.